This note documents a single T cell receptor beta chain sequence. This clonotype is deemed medium-sized (0.01 to 0.1%). The antigen it recognizes is unknown. An end of the junction does not agree with germline; a read error may underlie this. The sample's time point label, decoded: 30 days after allogeneic hematopoietic stem cell transplantation. At 30 days after allogeneic hematopoietic stem cell transplantation, peripheral blood mononuclear cells were collected from the patients. CDR1 and CDR2 are drawn from the germline V gene (reference sequence): GTSNPN, SVGIG. There are 16 amino acids in the CDR3, from cysteine to phenylalanine inclusive. The CDR3 DNA has 48 bases and is translated from base 1. The data derive from a study of regulatory T cells after allogeneic stem cell transplantation (dated by TCRdb to 2016 to 2019). With regard to the full study: Patients were stratified according to whether acute graft-versus-host disease had developed within 100 days after stem cell transplantation. Fluorescence-activated cell sorting was used to isolate CD4+CD25+CD127- regulatory T cells from patient PBMCs. Conventional CD4+ T cells defined as CD4+CD25+/-CD127+ were also sorted and TCR-sequenced for comparison in the study. The study compared the TCR repertoire of regulatory T cells after allogeneic stem cell transplantation in patients who had acute graft-versus-host disease versus patients who did not.

Study-level results and caveats: No regulatory T-cell clones were found in all patients, and the number of sorted cells showed no significant correlation with the inverse Simpson index. A less diverse, more focused regulatory T-cell TCR repertoire was observed in patients without graft-versus-host disease than in patients with the disease. In non-GvHD patients, the top 10 regulatory T-cell clones took up a significantly larger share of the repertoire, which suggests that presumably allo-specific protective clones had expanded. No significant difference in conventional CD4+ T-cell repertoire diversity was found between patients with and without graft-versus-host disease. Because the patient sample size was small, the findings needed to be validated in a larger cohort.

Sequencing was carried out with an Illumina MiSeq. The SMARTer RACE cDNA Amplification kit was used to reverse transcribe the RNA, and the TCR beta CDR3 region was then amplified. The RNeasy Mini Kit was used to extract RNA from the sorted cells. Illumina paired-end sequencing was used to sequence the TCR beta amplicons. In the source study's methods: TCR repertoire analysis used MiXCR, VDJtools and the tcR R package. Diversity was quantified with the inverse Simpson index, and clones were binned as rare, small, medium or expanded by repertoire proportion. In-frame beta chains were kept once TCRdb had trimmed the public reads at Q25 with fastp and called clones with MiXCR. For every CDR3 protein sequence, its rows merge into one entry that carries the most common genes and DNA. TCRdb assigned the V and J calls; the authors' analysis was not used. The sample table holds around 1,000 distinct CDR3 sequences, of which less than 20% were seen once. The top ten constitute about 12% of the sample.

Material: sorted CD4+ T cells from blood (whether regulatory or conventional is not recorded), obtained 30 days after allogeneic stem cell transplant. The sequence was obtained from a human patient who had an allogeneic stem cell transplant, so the T cells may come from the graft donor. This chain joins TRBV30 to TRBJ2-6, and the D gene may be TRBD2, 6 bases matching. The CDR3 here reads CAWSRGRNSWANVLTF. The DNA sequence is TGTGCCTGGAGTCGAGGGAGGAACTCTTGGGCCAACGTCCTGACTTTC.